This T cell receptor beta chain stems from a study of cytomegalovirus exposure and HLA in healthy donors. Study-wide findings and caveats: In most subjects, TCR beta sequences reportedly gave accurate predictions of HLA-A and HLA-B alleles. Apart from CMV serostatus, no immune exposure information was available. V- and J-gene trimming in TCR beta was tied to a missense DCLRE1C variant by an analysis performed later.

PCR involved 60 Vbeta and 13 Jbeta primers. Sequencing used immunoSEQ multiplex PCR; TCRdb keeps in-frame clones, though not all of them. The sample gives approximately 150,000 clones, nearly 80% of which show up once; over 13% is in the top ten. Comments on this clone: Its specificity is unknown.

CDR1 and CDR2 (germline): LNHNV, YYDKDF (reference sequence). V shed 8 bases and J shed 0 bases, with 11 bases lying between them. The CDR3 contains 14 residues. The chain links TRBV15 to TRBJ2-1, with D perhaps matching TRBD2 (6 bases). The sequencing sample was made of PBMCs. This sequence was found in a middle-aged woman in good health and CMV-seronegative. The CDR3 loop reads CATSVRGSYNEQFF. The DNA for the CDR3 is TGTGCCACCTCAGTGCGGGGCTCCTACAATGAGCAGTTCTTC.